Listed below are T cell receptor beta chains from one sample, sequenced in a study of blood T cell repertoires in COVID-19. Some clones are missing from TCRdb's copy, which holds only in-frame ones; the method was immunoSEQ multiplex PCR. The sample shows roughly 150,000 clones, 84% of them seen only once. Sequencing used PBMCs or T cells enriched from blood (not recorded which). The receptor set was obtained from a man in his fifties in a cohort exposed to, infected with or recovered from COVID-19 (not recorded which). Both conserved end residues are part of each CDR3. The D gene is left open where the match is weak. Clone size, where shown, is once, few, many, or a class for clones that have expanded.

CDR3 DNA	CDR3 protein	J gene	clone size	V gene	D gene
TGTGCCAGCAGCTTAATCCCAGGGGAAACCATATATTTT	CASSLIPGETIYF	TRBJ1-3	.	TRBV7-2	.
TGTGCCAGTACCACAGGGCCCGGGGAGCTGTTTTTT	CASTTGPGELFF	TRBJ2-2	.	TRBV19	.
TGTGCCAGTAGTACGGGGGAGTCTACCTACGAGCAGTACTTC	CASSTGESTYEQYF	TRBJ2-7	.	TRBV19	.
TGTGCCTCGGTGCGGACGGGAGGGACTGAAGCTTTCTTT	CASVRTGGTEAFF	TRBJ1-1	.	TRBV27	.
TGTGCCAGCTCCCCGGGACAGGGGGCCCATCAGCCCCAGCATTTT	CASSPGQGAHQPQHF	TRBJ1-5	once	TRBV18	TRBD1
TGTGCCAGCAGCTTTCGAGCGGGGGGGCAGGAGAATACGCAGTATTTT	CASSFRAGGQENTQYF	TRBJ2-3	.	TRBV5-4	TRBD2
TGTGCCAGCAGCGACTCTCCCTACGAGCAGTACTTC	CASSDSPYEQYF	TRBJ2-7	.	TRBV27	.
TGTGCCACGGGCGGGGAGAGCTCCTACAATGAGCAGTTCTTC	CATGGESSYNEQFF	TRBJ2-1	.	TRBV10-3	.
TGTGCCAGCAGGGGCGGGACCCTAAGCTCCTACGAGCAGTACTTC	CASRGGTLSSYEQYF	TRBJ2-7	.	TRBV6-5	.
TGTGCCAGCAGCTGGTTGGTGACAGGGTCGAACACTGAAGCTTTCTTT	CASSWLVTGSNTEAFF	TRBJ1-1	few	TRBV7-6	TRBD1
TGCGCCAGCAGCCTCAACACCGGGGAGCTGTTTTTT	CASSLNTGELFF	TRBJ2-2	once	TRBV5-1	.
TGCGCCAGCAGCCAAGGGGACAGGTCCTCCGAAGCTTTCTTT	CASSQGDRSSEAFF	TRBJ1-1	few	TRBV4-1	TRBD1
TGTGCCAGCAGCTTAGGGGCAGAGAATCAGCCCCAGCATTTT	CASSLGAENQPQHF	TRBJ1-5	.	TRBV7-6	.
TGTGCCAGCAGCGTAGTTACTAGCGGTGAGCAGTACTTC	CASSVVTSGEQYF	TRBJ2-7	few	TRBV9	TRBD2
TGTGCCAGCATCATCACCGGACAGGGGAACACTGAAGCTTTCTTT	CASIITGQGNTEAFF	TRBJ1-1	.	TRBV28	TRBD1
TGCGCCAGCAGCTTGGTAGCGGGAGTCGCAGATACGCAGTATTTT	CASSLVAGVADTQYF	TRBJ2-3	.	TRBV5-1	TRBD2
TGTGCCAGCAGCGAACTCGGCGGGGAGACCCAGTACTTC	CASSELGGETQYF	TRBJ2-5	.	TRBV9	.